This note documents a single T cell receptor (beta chain) sequence. Everyone who took part was about 18 to 90 years old, and they came from about 23 US areas. Allocation to cohorts depended on clinical history reported by the participants. The CDR3 is made up of 14 amino acids. Germline CDR1 and CDR2: SGHTA and FQGNSA. Between the trimmed V and J ends, which lost 1 base and 2 bases, there was a span of 7 bases. Authors' methods: Cell counts per sample came from amplifying reference gene primers. Profiled with immunoSEQ multiplex PCR; TCRdb holds only in-frame clones, not every one. V, J and clone size were drawn from that table, and D and trimming were deduced from the DNA. The table has 100,000 to 150,000 clones, around 84% seen once. These data belong to a study of blood T cell repertoires in COVID-19. Whole-study context: Samples representing acute and convalescent COVID-19 were sourced from the United States, Italy and Spain.

Input material: PBMCs or T cells enriched from blood (not recorded which). The source of this sequence is a middle-aged man with acute COVID-19. This chain joins TRBV7-2 and TRBJ2-3, with D unresolved. In DNA, the CDR3 is TGTGCCAGCAGCTTAGTGGCTCACACAGATACGCAGTATTTT. It specifies CASSLVAHTDTQYF.